This entry lists 24 T cell receptor beta chains sequenced from one sample in a study of blood T cell repertoires in COVID-19. TCRdb's table, derived via immunoSEQ multiplex PCR, lists solely in-frame clones and lacks some. The sample has tens of thousands of clones, approximately 88% seen once. Sequenced material: peripheral blood. Receptors were obtained from a human donor with active COVID-19. The donor label of this sample is uncertain.

The chain combines TRBV3-1 (or the pseudogene TRBV3-2) with TRBJ2-1; 10 bases line up with TRBD1. Germline V gives CDR1 LGHDT, CDR2 YNNKEL (reference sequence). The CDR3 length is 15 residues. The J segment lost 3 bases and the V segment lost 3 bases, leaving 2 bases of the junction unmatched. The CDR3 spells CASSQRDRGYNEQFF. The CDR3 coding sequence is TGTGCCAGCAGCCAGAGGGACAGGGGCTACAATGAGCAGTTCTTC.

The CDR3 bases are TGCGCCAGCAGCCAAGTAGCCAAGAACACTGAAGCTTTCTTT. This encodes CASSQVAKNTEAFF. V is TRBV4-3 and J is TRBJ1-1; D unresolved. Germline V lookup: CDR1 LGHNA, CDR2 YSLEER. The V end was cut by 1 base, the J end by 1 base, with 7 bases between. There are 14 residues in the CDR3.

The chain recombines TRBV3-1 (or the pseudogene TRBV3-2) with TRBJ2-5; the match to TRBD2 covers 9 bases. Germline V gives CDR1 LGHDT, CDR2 YNNKEL (reference sequence). The CDR3 runs to 15 residues. The V and J ends lost 2 bases and 4 bases, in that order; junction bases with no gene match: 5. DNA of the CDR3: TGTGCCAGCAGCCAATCGGCGGGAGGGTTAGAGACCCAGTACTTC. Its translation: CASSQSAGGLETQYF.

This chain uses TRBV11-3 with TRBJ2-7; 7 nucleotides align to TRBD1. V lost 5 bases, J lost 0 bases, and 7 bases stayed unmatched. The germline V gene encodes CDR1 SGHNT and CDR2 YENEEA. This CDR3 is built from 15 residues. CDR3 region: CASSAGQANSYEQYF. The CDR3 DNA follows: TGTGCCAGCAGCGCAGGACAGGCAAACTCCTACGAGCAGTACTTC.

The rearrangement uses TRBV18 and TRBJ2-3; the match to TRBD2 covers 11 bases. Germline lookup yields CDR1 KGHSH and CDR2 LQKENI. J lost 5 bases, V lost 6 bases, and 7 bases had no gene match. The CDR3 length is 15 residues. CDR3 sequence: CASSPRLAGLDTQYF. The CDR3 nucleotides read TGTGCCAGCTCCCCGAGACTAGCGGGATTAGATACGCAGTATTTT.

The rearrangement uses TRBV27 and TRBJ1-2; the D is unclear. The V end lost 3 bases, the J end lost 8 bases, and 13 bases lay between the germline ends. The CDR3 is 13 amino acids. The V gene's germline CDR1 is MNHEY and CDR2 SMNVEV (reference sequence). The CDR3 DNA reads TGTGCCAGCAGTTTTGCTTCAAATCGGGGCTACACCTTC. Its protein is CASSFASNRGYTF.

The gene calls are TRBV27 and TRBJ1-1; 8 bases match TRBD1. After removal of 6 bases from V and 6 bases from J, the junction contained 12 bases not matched to a gene. This CDR3 has 15 amino acids. Germline V CDR1 and CDR2: MNHEY, SMNVEV (reference sequence). CDR3: CASRAPDRELSEAFF. The CDR3 nucleotides are TGTGCCAGCAGAGCACCGGACAGGGAACTCTCTGAAGCTTTCTTT.

The chain uses TRBV7-3 and TRBJ2-1, with no clear D. V shed 0 bases and J shed 8 bases, with 14 bases lying between them. The germline CDR1 and CDR2 sequences are SGHTA and FQGTGA. CDR3 size: 15 residues. The CDR3 protein is CASSLTGGPSDEQFF. The DNA of the CDR3 is TGTGCCAGCAGCTTAACGGGTGGGCCCTCCGATGAGCAGTTCTTC.

The chain joins TRBV2 to TRBJ2-5; TRBD1 might be the D (6 bases). With 6 bases removed from V and 9 bases from J, the gap between germline ends came to 8 bases. Germline lookup yields CDR1 SNHLY and CDR2 FYNNEI. The length of the CDR3 is 10 residues. The CDR3 here is CASRRGSQYF. The DNA for the CDR3 is TGTGCCAGCAGGAGGGGGTCCCAGTACTTC. Full variable domain (missing parts from reference TRBV2 and TRBJ2-5): EPEVTQTPSHQVTQMGQEVILRCVPISNHLYFYWYRQILGQKVEFLVSFYNNEISEKSEIFDDQFSVERPDGSNFTLKIRSTKLEDSAMYFCASRRGSQYFGPGTRLLVL.

The chain links TRBV5-4 to TRBJ2-6; D unresolved. V lost 0 bases to trimming and J lost 4 bases, with 5 bases between them. CDR1 SGHNT and CDR2 YYREEE come from the germline V gene (reference sequence). CDR3 length: 14 residues. The CDR3, as DNA: TGTGCCAGCAGCTTGGATCGGGGGGCCAACGTCCTGACTTTC. It is translated as CASSLDRGANVLTF.

The gene calls are TRBV6-5 and TRBJ1-6, with TRBD1 matching over 10 bases. The CDR3 length is 16 residues. Germline trimming cut 6 bases from V and 6 bases from J; bases unmatched to any gene: 8. Germline loops: CDR1 MNHEY, CDR2 SVGAGI. In DNA form, the CDR3 reads TGTGCCAGCAGGTACGATGGACAGGGGGTTAATTCACCCCTCCACTTT. Its protein product is CASRYDGQGVNSPLHF.

V usage is TRBV6-5 and J usage is TRBJ1-5, with 9 nucleotides matching TRBD1. The CDR3 is made up of 14 amino acids. Germline V lookup: CDR1 MNHEY, CDR2 SVGAGI. Unmatched junction bases numbered 7, after V lost 6 bases and J lost 7 bases. The CDR3 sequence is CASRNRGLRQPQHF. CDR3 coding DNA: TGTGCCAGCAGAAACAGGGGGCTGAGGCAGCCCCAGCATTTT.

The rearrangement uses TRBV5-1 and TRBJ2-7, with a tentative D call TRBD2 (5 bases). The V gene lost 0 bases and the J gene lost 13 bases, with 17 bases spanning the gap. The CDR3 contains 13 residues. The germline V gene encodes CDR1 SGHRS and CDR2 YFSETQ. The CDR3 here is CASSLEGAPKGYF. For the CDR3, the DNA is TGCGCCAGCAGCTTGGAGGGAGCCCCAAAGGGATACTTC.

The gene calls are TRBV28 and TRBJ1-3; 7 positions match TRBD1. Germline V CDR1 and CDR2: MDHEN, SYDVKM. J was trimmed by 0 bases and V by 6 bases; bases with no gene match: 2. This CDR3 region has 14 residues. Here the CDR3 reads CASRGQHSGNTIYF. The CDR3 DNA is TGTGCCAGCAGGGGACAGCACTCTGGAAACACCATATATTTT.

This CDR3 is CASSSGLVKETQYF. DNA of the CDR3: TGTGCCAGCAGCTCGGGACTAGTCAAAGAGACCCAGTACTTC. This chain connects TRBV5-4 to TRBJ2-5, with 8 bases fitting TRBD2. Germline values: CDR1 SGHNT, CDR2 YYREEE (reference sequence). The CDR3 totals 14 residues. The V segment lost 3 bases and the J segment 3 bases; nucleotides outside the gene matches: 4. The full variable domain, in which reference TRBV5-4 and TRBJ2-5 provide the parts outside the CDR3, is ETGVTQSPTHLIKTRGQQVTLRCSSQSGHNTVSWYQQALGQGPQFIFQYYREEENGRGNFPPRFSGLQFPNYSSELNVNALELDDSALYLCASSSGLVKETQYFGPGTRLLVL.

The chain uses TRBV5-1 and TRBJ2-5; 7 bases map to TRBD1. From germline, CDR1 is SGHRS and CDR2 YFSETQ. The V segment lost 7 bases and the J segment 5 bases; nucleotides outside the gene matches: 14. The CDR3 is 15 residues long. CDR3 region: CASFPGTAFGETQYF. CDR3 DNA: TGCGCCAGCTTCCCCGGGACAGCTTTCGGCGAGACCCAGTACTTC.

This sequence joins TRBV18 and TRBJ2-7, with 7 bases fitting TRBD1. CDR1 KGHSH and CDR2 LQKENI come from the germline V gene. The junction had 14 bases not matched to a gene; V was cut back by 6 bases and J by 6 bases. This CDR3 has 15 residues. The CDR3 bases are TGTGCCAGCTCGTTTTCAGGGGGACGTTTCCCCGAGCAGTACTTC. Translation gives CASSFSGGRFPEQYF.

This sequence joins TRBV9 and TRBJ2-4, with TRBD1 matching 8 bases. This CDR3 is built from 16 residues. J was trimmed by 5 bases and V by 0 bases; bases with no gene match: 7. Germline assignment: CDR1 SGDLS and CDR2 YYNGEE. CDR3 coding DNA: TGTGCCAGCAGCGTAGGACAGGGGAAGACCCAAAACATTCAGTACTTC. This encodes CASSVGQGKTQNIQYF.

V is TRBV4-2 and J is TRBJ1-2, with 11 nucleotides matching TRBD1. CDR3 size: 16 residues. Germline values: CDR1 LGHNA, CDR2 YNFKEQ. V lost 5 bases to trimming and J lost 6 bases; unmatched junction nucleotides: 11. In DNA form, the CDR3 reads TGTGCCAGCAGCAAATCCCCCGGACAGGGGGCGAATGGCTACACCTTC. Translation gives CASSKSPGQGANGYTF.

This clone was detected only once. The J gene is TRBJ2-2, the V gene TRBV28, with a possible D match to TRBD1 (6 bases). There are 14 residues in the CDR3. Trimming removed 8 bases from V and 2 bases from J, with 12 bases in between. Germline V gene sequence: CDR1 MDHEN, CDR2 SYDVKM. CDR3 DNA: TGTGCCAGCGGTACAGGGCAAAACACCGGGGAGCTGTTTTTT. Translated: CASGTGQNTGELFF.

This clone has only a few counts. The chain joins TRBV7-9 to TRBJ2-2; 11 bases match TRBD2. The J segment lost 6 bases and the V segment lost 5 bases, leaving 14 bases of the junction unmatched. Germline assignment: CDR1 SEHNR and CDR2 FQNEAQ (reference sequence). The CDR3 consists of 18 residues. The CDR3 sequence is CASSQTGTSGVIAGELFF. Written as DNA, the CDR3 is TGTGCCAGCAGCCAAACCGGGACTAGCGGAGTCATCGCCGGGGAGCTGTTTTTT. Looking up the rest from reference TRBV7-9 and TRBJ2-2 gives the full variable domain: DTGVSQNPRHKITKRGQNVTFRCDPISEHNRLYWYRQTLGQGPEFLTYFQNEAQLEKSRLLSDRFSAERPKGSFSTLEIQRTEQGDSAMYLCASSQTGTSGVIAGELFFGEGSRLTVL.

The V gene is TRBV6-2 or TRBV6-3, the J gene TRBJ1-4; 7 bases fit TRBD1. Per germline, CDR1 MNHEY and CDR2 SVGEGT. J gave up 3 bases and V 2 bases, and 6 bases lay outside the gene matches. The CDR3 totals 16 residues. CDR3 DNA: TGTGCCAGCAGTTACGCTACAGGGGTGGCTAATGAAAAACTGTTTTTT. The encoded protein is CASSYATGVANEKLFF.

The chain links TRBV14 to TRBJ1-3, with D hard to call. Per the germline V gene, CDR1 is SGHDN and CDR2 is FVKESK. V lost 1 base, J lost 2 bases, and 18 bases lay in between. This CDR3 comprises 18 residues. The CDR3: CASSQGFRGPETGNTIYF. The CDR3 nucleotides read TGTGCCAGCAGCCAAGGGTTTCGGGGTCCAGAGACTGGAAACACCATATATTTT.

The J gene is TRBJ1-3, the V gene TRBV7-2; perhaps TRBD1 as D (6 bases). Germline CDR1 reads SGHTA; CDR2 reads FQGNSA. V was trimmed by 5 bases and J by 1 base, leaving 9 bases between them. The CDR3 consists of 14 residues. CDR3 sequence: CASSNRVSGNTIYF. The CDR3 coding sequence is TGTGCCAGCAGCAACAGGGTATCTGGAAACACCATATATTTT.